These T cell receptor beta chains were read from a single sample in a study of monozygotic twins with cystic fibrosis. Sequencing was performed with immunoSEQ multiplex PCR; in TCRdb, only in-frame clones are kept and a portion is missing. The table includes under 40,000 clones, roughly 96% detected once. The source material was blood. The source of these receptors is a girl aged 2 to 9 with cystic fibrosis. Both conserved end residues are part of each CDR3. D genes are given only for firm matches. The size entry is marked missing in some rows and otherwise reads once, few, many or a size class.

CDR3aa	CDR3nt	d_gene	abundance	v_gene	j_gene
CASSQNLYGYTF	TGTGCCAGCAGCCAGAACCTTTATGGCTACACCTTC	.	.	TRBV6-1	TRBJ1-2
CASSQAPALAKNIQYF	TGCGCCAGCAGCCAAGCTCCTGCACTAGCCAAAAACATTCAGTACTTC	.	once	TRBV4-1	TRBJ2-4
CASKDGIVDGYTF	TGTGCCAGCAAAGACGGAATAGTGGATGGCTACACCTTC	.	.	TRBV2	TRBJ1-2
CAWTAENTGELFF	TGTGCCTGGACAGCGGAGAACACCGGGGAGCTGTTTTTT	.	.	TRBV11-2	TRBJ2-2
CASSKGTRRMETQYF	TGTGCCAGCAGCAAAGGGACTAGGCGGATGGAGACCCAGTACTTC	.	.	TRBV21-1	TRBJ2-5
CSTSPGPQHF	TGCAGCACTTCTCCGGGGCCCCAGCATTTT	.	.	TRBV20-1	TRBJ1-5
CASTGDLSYEQYF	TGTGCCAGCACTGGGGACCTGTCCTACGAGCAGTACTTC	.	.	TRBV5-6	TRBJ2-7
CAISESRDSPASNYGYTF	TGTGCCATCAGTGAGTCCCGGGACAGCCCTGCCTCTAACTATGGCTACACCTTC	TRBD1	.	TRBV10-3	TRBJ1-2
CASSPGRFSDTEAFF	TGCGCCAGCAGCCCCGGGCGCTTTAGTGACACTGAAGCTTTCTTT	.	.	TRBV5-1	TRBJ1-1
CASRNEQYF	TGCGCCAGCAGAAACGAGCAGTACTTC	.	.	TRBV23-1	TRBJ2-7
CASSASQGGLTEAFF	TGTGCCAGCAGCGCGAGCCAAGGGGGCCTCACTGAAGCTTTCTTT	TRBD1	.	TRBV9	TRBJ1-1
CASSPDRGNQPQHF	TGTGCCAGCAGCCCGGACAGGGGGAATCAGCCCCAGCATTTT	TRBD1	.	TRBV6-5	TRBJ1-5
CASYGVRSGANVLTF	TGTGCCTCTTACGGGGTCCGGTCTGGGGCCAACGTCCTGACTTTC	.	.	TRBV30	TRBJ2-6
CASSIGLAGAGELFF	TGTGCCAGTAGTATAGGTCTAGCGGGAGCCGGGGAGCTGTTTTTT	TRBD2	.	TRBV19	TRBJ2-2
CASSYSAGQQETQYF	TGTGCCAGCAGTTACTCTGCGGGACAGCAAGAGACCCAGTACTTC	.	.	TRBV6-5	TRBJ2-5
CAISESMGSLSDEQFF	TGTGCCATCAGTGAGTCGATGGGGTCCCTGTCCGATGAGCAGTTCTTC	.	.	TRBV10-3	TRBJ2-1
CASGMIYEQYF	TGTGCCAGCGGTATGATTTACGAGCAGTACTTC	.	once	TRBV6-5	TRBJ2-7
CASSETGGAETQYF	TGTGCCAGCAGTGAAACAGGGGGAGCAGAGACCCAGTACTTC	TRBD1	.	TRBV2	TRBJ2-5
CASSYSGQGSTEAFF	TGTGCCAGCAGTTACTCAGGACAGGGTTCCACTGAAGCTTTCTTT	TRBD1	.	TRBV6-5	TRBJ1-1
CASSLGTLPDTDTQYF	TGTGCCAGCAGCTTAGGGACCCTTCCGGACACAGATACGCAGTATTTT	.	.	TRBV11-2	TRBJ2-3
CASSWTGGRTEAFF	TGTGCCAGCAGTTGGACAGGGGGCCGTACTGAAGCTTTCTTT	TRBD1	.	TRBV6-5	TRBJ1-1
CASRGTENNSPLHF	TGTGCCAGTCGGGGGACAGAAAATAATTCACCCCTCCACTTT	TRBD1	.	TRBV19	TRBJ1-6
CASTRGQVAFF	TGTGCCAGTACAAGGGGGCAAGTAGCTTTCTTT	TRBD1	.	TRBV19	TRBJ1-1
CSALAGGEQYF	TGCAGTGCTCTAGCGGGAGGAGAGCAGTACTTC	TRBD2	.	TRBV20-1	TRBJ2-7
CASSQEGLAGPGELFF	TGCGCCAGCAGCCAAGAGGGACTAGCGGGACCCGGGGAGCTGTTTTTT	TRBD2	once	TRBV4-1	TRBJ2-2
CASRGGQVDSYEQYF	TGTGCCAGCAGGGGTGGGCAGGTAGACTCCTACGAGCAGTACTTC	.	.	TRBV6-6	TRBJ2-7
CASSETGRGQPQHF	TGTGCCAGCAGTGAGACAGGGCGCGGCCAGCCCCAGCATTTT	TRBD1	.	TRBV6-1	TRBJ1-5
CATSRALSGVQPQHF	TGTGCCACCAGCAGAGCCCTTTCAGGGGTTCAGCCCCAGCATTTT	.	once	TRBV15	TRBJ1-5
CASAQDQETQYF	TGTGCCAGTGCCCAGGACCAAGAGACCCAGTACTTC	.	.	TRBV19	TRBJ2-5
CAISDYNEQFF	TGTGCCATCAGTGATTACAATGAGCAGTTCTTC	.	.	TRBV10-3	TRBJ2-1
CASSLSSGTSYEQYF	TGTGCCAGCAGTCTTTCTAGCGGGACGTCCTACGAGCAGTACTTC	TRBD2	.	TRBV6-1	TRBJ2-7
CASSAAAGGPNYGYTF	TGTGCCAGCTCAGCAGCGGCAGGGGGACCAAACTATGGCTACACCTTC	TRBD1	.	TRBV18	TRBJ1-2
CAVRSSRDEQFF	TGTGCCGTAAGGAGCTCTCGCGATGAGCAGTTCTTC	.	.	TRBV6-5	TRBJ2-1
CASSQDIQGENYGYTF	TGTGCCAGCAGCCAAGATATACAGGGGGAAAACTATGGCTACACCTTC	TRBD1	.	TRBV5-4	TRBJ1-2
CASRGLGTASSYEQYF	TGTGCCAGCAGGGGACTGGGGACGGCAAGCTCCTACGAGCAGTACTTC	.	.	TRBV27	TRBJ2-7
CASTRADLVYEQYF	TGTGCCAGCACCAGGGCAGACTTGGTGTACGAGCAGTACTTC	.	.	TRBV28	TRBJ2-7
CASSDRAAAYEQYF	TGTGCCAGCAGTGACCGGGCCGCCGCCTACGAGCAGTACTTC	.	once	TRBV27	TRBJ2-7
CAWSPRDFTYEQYF	TGTGCCTGGAGCCCCAGGGACTTTACCTACGAGCAGTACTTC	.	.	TRBV30	TRBJ2-7
CAWSVAGAAEQYF	TGTGCCTGGAGTGTAGCGGGAGCGGCCGAGCAGTACTTC	TRBD2	.	TRBV30	TRBJ2-7
CASSEDSGAHSPLHF	TGTGCCAGCAGTGAAGATTCCGGGGCGCATTCACCCCTCCACTTT	.	.	TRBV25-1	TRBJ1-6
CAWRGADEQFF	TGTGCCTGGAGGGGGGCCGATGAGCAGTTCTTC	.	.	TRBV30	TRBJ2-1
CASSNLRPGNYGYTF	TGTGCCAGCAGTAACCTCAGGCCAGGAAACTATGGCTACACCTTC	.	.	TRBV28	TRBJ1-2
CAWSVKGTRAFF	TGTGCCTGGAGTGTAAAGGGGACACGGGCTTTCTTT	.	.	TRBV30	TRBJ1-1
CSVLGLATPMEQYF	TGCAGCGTACTTGGGCTCGCGACCCCTATGGAGCAGTACTTC	.	.	TRBV29-1	TRBJ2-7
CASSLGSSHNEKLFF	TGCGCCAGCAGCTTGGGCTCCAGCCATAATGAAAAACTGTTTTTT	.	.	TRBV5-1	TRBJ1-4
CAISGRAEGSEAFF	TGTGCCATCAGCGGACGCGCAGAAGGGTCCGAAGCTTTCTTT	.	.	TRBV10-3	TRBJ1-1
CAISESVGQAAGNTIYF	TGTGCCATCAGTGAGTCGGTTGGACAGGCAGCCGGAAACACCATATATTTT	TRBD1	.	TRBV10-3	TRBJ1-3
CSVGSRRADTEAFF	TGCAGCGTTGGATCGCGCAGGGCGGACACTGAAGCTTTCTTT	.	.	TRBV29-1	TRBJ1-1
CAISERMSSTGELFF	TGTGCCATCAGTGAGCGCATGTCGTCCACCGGGGAGCTGTTTTTT	.	.	TRBV10-3	TRBJ2-2
CASSFKQIAGDNEQFF	TGTGCCAGCAGCTTCAAGCAAATAGCGGGGGACAATGAGCAGTTCTTC	TRBD2	.	TRBV5-4	TRBJ2-1
CASSLKDRITDTQYF	TGTGCCAGCAGCTTGAAGGACAGAATCACAGATACGCAGTATTTT	.	.	TRBV5-4	TRBJ2-3
CASSVEPGQGSYGYTF	TGTGCCAGCAGCGTAGAGCCGGGCCAAGGATCATATGGCTACACCTTC	.	.	TRBV9	TRBJ1-2
CASSTDSRQPQHF	TGTGCCAGCAGTACAGATTCTCGGCAGCCCCAGCATTTT	.	.	TRBV6-6	TRBJ1-5
CASSQGPPNTGELFF	TGTGCCAGCAGTCAGGGACCGCCGAACACCGGGGAGCTGTTTTTT	.	.	TRBV2	TRBJ2-2
CASSLASLNTEAFF	TGTGCCAGCAGTTTAGCCAGCTTGAACACTGAAGCTTTCTTT	.	.	TRBV28	TRBJ1-1
CASSVSAEAFF	TGTGCCAGCAGTGTATCAGCTGAAGCTTTCTTT	.	.	TRBV28	TRBJ1-1
CASSPSSTRANVLTF	TGTGCCAGCAGCCCGTCCTCCACGAGGGCCAACGTCCTGACTTTC	.	.	TRBV5-6	TRBJ2-6
CAWSSIRDRGREQYF	TGTGCCTGGAGTTCCATAAGGGACAGGGGGCGCGAGCAGTACTTC	TRBD1	.	TRBV30	TRBJ2-7
CATRGTPYGYTF	TGTGCCACCCGGGGGACTCCCTATGGCTACACCTTC	.	.	TRBV27	TRBJ1-2
CASSAGAASQETQYF	TGTGCCAGCAGCGCCGGTGCGGCTAGCCAAGAGACCCAGTACTTC	.	.	TRBV9	TRBJ2-5